The clone carrying this T cell receptor (beta chain) came up once. Antigen specificity is unknown. The entry originates in a study of T cell responses to AZD1222 COVID-19 vaccine. Study-wide points: A reported finding is that nearly half of spike-specific TCRs target unmutated variant regions. At baseline, just 6 or 7 AZD1222 recipients tested seropositive. An increase in Spike-specific TCR breadth and depth was observed after two AZD1222 doses. Donors skewed white British and female; clonal diversity was possibly underestimated.

This CDR3 contains 14 residues. The V end was cut by 1 base, the J end by 5 bases, with 11 bases between. Per germline, CDR1 SGHDN and CDR2 FVKESK. Here immunoSEQ multiplex PCR was the method, and the copy in TCRdb shows in-frame clones only, minus some. This sample has under 85,000 clones, with approximately 86% found just once. Sequenced material: peripheral blood, taken on day 0 of MenACWY control vaccination. The rearrangement joins TRBV14 to TRBJ2-5; no firm D call. This sequence originates from an adult in good health. CDR3 in DNA: TGTGCCAGCAGCCAAGGGGCCGCTTGGGAGACCCAGTACTTC. It yields the protein CASSQGAAWETQYF. The full variable domain, its missing parts supplied by reference TRBV14 and TRBJ2-5, is EAGVTQFPSHSVIEKGQTVTLRCDPISGHDNLYWYRRVMGKEIKFLLHFVKESKQDESGMPNNRFLAERTGGTYSTLKVQPAELEDSGVYFCASSQGAAWETQYFGPGTRLLVL.